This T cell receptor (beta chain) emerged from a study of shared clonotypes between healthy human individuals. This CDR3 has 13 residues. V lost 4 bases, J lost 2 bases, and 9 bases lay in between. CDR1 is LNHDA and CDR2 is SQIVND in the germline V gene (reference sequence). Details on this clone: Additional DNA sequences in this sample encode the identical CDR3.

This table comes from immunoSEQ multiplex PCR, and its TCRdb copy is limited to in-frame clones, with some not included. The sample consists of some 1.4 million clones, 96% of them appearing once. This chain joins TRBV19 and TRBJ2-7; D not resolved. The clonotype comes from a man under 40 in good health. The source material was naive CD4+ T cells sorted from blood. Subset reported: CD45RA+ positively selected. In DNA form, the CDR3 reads TGTGCCAGTAGTAGAGACGGCCCCTACGAGCAGTACTTC. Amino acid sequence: CASSRDGPYEQYF.